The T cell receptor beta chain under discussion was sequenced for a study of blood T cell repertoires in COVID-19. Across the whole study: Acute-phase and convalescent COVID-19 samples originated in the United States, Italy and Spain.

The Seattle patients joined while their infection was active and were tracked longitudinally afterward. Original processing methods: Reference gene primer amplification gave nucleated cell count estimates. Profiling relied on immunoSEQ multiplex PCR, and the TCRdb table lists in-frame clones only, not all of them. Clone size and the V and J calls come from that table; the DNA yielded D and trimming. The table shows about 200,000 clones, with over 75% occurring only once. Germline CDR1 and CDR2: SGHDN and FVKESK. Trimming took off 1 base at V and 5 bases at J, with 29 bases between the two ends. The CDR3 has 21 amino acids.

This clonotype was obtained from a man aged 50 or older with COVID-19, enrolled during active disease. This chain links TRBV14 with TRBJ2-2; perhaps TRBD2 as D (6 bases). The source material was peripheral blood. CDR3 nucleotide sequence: TGTGCCAGCAGCCAAGTCTTTACGGGAGCGCGCCATTTCTCAGAAACCGGGGAGCTGTTTTTT. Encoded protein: CASSQVFTGARHFSETGELFF.